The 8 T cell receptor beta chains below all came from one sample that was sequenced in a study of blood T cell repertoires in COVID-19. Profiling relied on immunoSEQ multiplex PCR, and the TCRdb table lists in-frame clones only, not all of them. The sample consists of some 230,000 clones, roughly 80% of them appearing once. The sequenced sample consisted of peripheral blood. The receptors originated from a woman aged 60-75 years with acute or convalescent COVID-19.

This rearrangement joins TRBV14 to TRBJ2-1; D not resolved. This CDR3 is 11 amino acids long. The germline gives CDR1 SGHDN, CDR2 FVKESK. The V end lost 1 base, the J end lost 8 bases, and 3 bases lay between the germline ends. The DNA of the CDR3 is TGTGCCAGCAGCCAAGGGCATGAGCAGTTCTTC. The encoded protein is CASSQGHEQFF.

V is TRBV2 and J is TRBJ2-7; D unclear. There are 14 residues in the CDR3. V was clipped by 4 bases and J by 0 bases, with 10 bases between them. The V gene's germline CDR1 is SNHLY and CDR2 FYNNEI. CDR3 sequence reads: CASSGPRTSYEQYF. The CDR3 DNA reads TGTGCCAGCAGTGGGCCCCGAACCTCCTACGAGCAGTACTTC.

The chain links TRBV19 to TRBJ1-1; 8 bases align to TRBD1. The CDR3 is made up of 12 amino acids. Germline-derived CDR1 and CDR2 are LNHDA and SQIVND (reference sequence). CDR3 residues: CATKDRDTEAFF. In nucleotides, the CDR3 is TGTGCGACTAAGGACAGGGACACTGAAGCTTTCTTT. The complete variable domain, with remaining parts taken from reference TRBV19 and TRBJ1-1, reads DGGITQSPKYLFRKEGQNVTLSCEQNLNHDAMYWYRQDPGQGLRLIYYSQIVNDFQKGDIAEGYSVSREKKESFPLTVTSAQKNPTAFYLCATKDRDTEAFFGQGTRLTVV.

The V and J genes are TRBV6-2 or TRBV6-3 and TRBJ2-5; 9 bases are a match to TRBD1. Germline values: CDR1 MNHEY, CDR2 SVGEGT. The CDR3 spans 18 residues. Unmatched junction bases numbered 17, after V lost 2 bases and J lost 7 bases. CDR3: CASSYRGRTGVSYWTQYF. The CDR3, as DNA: TGTGCCAGCAGTTACCGGGGGCGGACAGGGGTCTCGTACTGGACCCAGTACTTC.

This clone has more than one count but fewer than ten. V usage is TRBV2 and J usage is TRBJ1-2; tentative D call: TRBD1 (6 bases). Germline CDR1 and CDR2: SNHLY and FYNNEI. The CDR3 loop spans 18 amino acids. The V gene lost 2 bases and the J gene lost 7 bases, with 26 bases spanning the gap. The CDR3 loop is CASSEMEGGSWAGSGYTF. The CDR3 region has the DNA TGTGCCAGCAGTGAAATGGAGGGGGGGTCGTGGGCCGGGAGTGGCTACACCTTC.

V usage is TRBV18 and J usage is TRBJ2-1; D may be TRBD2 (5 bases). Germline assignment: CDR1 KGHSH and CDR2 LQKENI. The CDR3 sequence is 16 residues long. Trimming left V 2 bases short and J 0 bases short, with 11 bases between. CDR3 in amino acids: CASSPWKDFSYNEQFF. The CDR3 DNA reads TGTGCCAGCTCACCATGGAAGGACTTCTCCTACAATGAGCAGTTCTTC. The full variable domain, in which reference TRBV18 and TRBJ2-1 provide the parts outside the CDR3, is NAGVMQNPRHLVRRRGQEARLRCSPMKGHSHVYWYRQLPEEGLKFMVYLQKENIIDESGMPKERFSAEFPKEGPSILRIQQVVRGDSAAYFCASSPWKDFSYNEQFFGPGTRLTVL.

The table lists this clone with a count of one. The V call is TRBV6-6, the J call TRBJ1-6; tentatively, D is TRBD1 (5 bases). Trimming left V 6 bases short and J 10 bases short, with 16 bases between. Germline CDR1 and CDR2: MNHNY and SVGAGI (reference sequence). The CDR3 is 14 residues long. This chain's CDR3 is CASRPPGGGSPLHF. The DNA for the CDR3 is TGTGCCAGCAGACCACCGGGGGGAGGATCACCCCTCCACTTT.

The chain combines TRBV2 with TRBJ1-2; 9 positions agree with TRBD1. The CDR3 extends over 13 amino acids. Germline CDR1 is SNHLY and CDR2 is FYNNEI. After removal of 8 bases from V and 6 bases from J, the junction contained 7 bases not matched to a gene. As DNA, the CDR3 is TGTGCCAGCCCCCGGGGGACAGGGAATGGCTACACCTTC. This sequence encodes CASPRGTGNGYTF. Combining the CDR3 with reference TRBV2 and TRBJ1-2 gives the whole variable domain EPEVTQTPSHQVTQMGQEVILRCVPISNHLYFYWYRQILGQKVEFLVSFYNNEISEKSEIFDDQFSVERPDGSNFTLKIRSTKLEDSAMYFCASPRGTGNGYTFGSGTRLTVV.